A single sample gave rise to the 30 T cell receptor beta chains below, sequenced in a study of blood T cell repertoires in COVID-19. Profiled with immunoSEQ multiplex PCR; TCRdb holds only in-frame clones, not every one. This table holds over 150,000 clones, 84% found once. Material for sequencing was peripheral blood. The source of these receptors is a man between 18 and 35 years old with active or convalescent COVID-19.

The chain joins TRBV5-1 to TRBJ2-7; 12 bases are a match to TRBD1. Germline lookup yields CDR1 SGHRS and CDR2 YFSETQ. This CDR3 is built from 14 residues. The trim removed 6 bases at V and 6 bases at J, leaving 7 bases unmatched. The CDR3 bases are TGCGCCAGCACTCTGGGACAGGGGGCCTTCGAGCAGTACTTC. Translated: CASTLGQGAFEQYF.

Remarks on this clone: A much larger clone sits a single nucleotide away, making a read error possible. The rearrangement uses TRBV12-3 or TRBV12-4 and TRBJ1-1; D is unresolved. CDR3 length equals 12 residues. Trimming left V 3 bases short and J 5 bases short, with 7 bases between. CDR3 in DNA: TGTGCCAGCAGTTTTTCGGGGACTGAAGCTTTCTTT. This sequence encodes CASSFSGTEAFF.

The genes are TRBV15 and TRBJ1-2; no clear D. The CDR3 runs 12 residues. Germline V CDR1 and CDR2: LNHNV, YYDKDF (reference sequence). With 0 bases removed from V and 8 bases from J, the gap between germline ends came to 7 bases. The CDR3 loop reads CATSRDRQGYTF. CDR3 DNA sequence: TGTGCCACCAGCAGAGACAGGCAAGGCTACACCTTC.

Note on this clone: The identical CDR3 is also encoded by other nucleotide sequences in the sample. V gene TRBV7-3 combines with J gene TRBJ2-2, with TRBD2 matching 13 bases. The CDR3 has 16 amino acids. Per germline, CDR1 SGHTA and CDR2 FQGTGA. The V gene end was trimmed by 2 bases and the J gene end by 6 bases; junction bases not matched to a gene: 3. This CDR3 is CASSLGLAGAAGELFF. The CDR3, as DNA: TGTGCCAGCAGCTTAGGACTAGCGGGAGCCGCCGGGGAGCTGTTTTTT.

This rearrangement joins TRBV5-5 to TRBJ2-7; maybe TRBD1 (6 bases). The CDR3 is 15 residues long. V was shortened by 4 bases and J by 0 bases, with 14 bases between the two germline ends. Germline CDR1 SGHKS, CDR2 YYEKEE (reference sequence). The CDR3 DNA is TGTGCCAGCAGCCCAGGACAGAGAAGCTCCTACGAGCAGTACTTC. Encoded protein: CASSPGQRSSYEQYF.

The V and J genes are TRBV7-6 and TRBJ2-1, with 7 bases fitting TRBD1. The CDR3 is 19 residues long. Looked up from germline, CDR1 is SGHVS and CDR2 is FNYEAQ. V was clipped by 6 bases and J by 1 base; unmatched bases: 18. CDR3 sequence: CASRKRLTGPLASYNEQFF. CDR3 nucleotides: TGTGCCAGCAGAAAACGGCTGACAGGGCCCCTAGCTTCCTACAATGAGCAGTTCTTC.

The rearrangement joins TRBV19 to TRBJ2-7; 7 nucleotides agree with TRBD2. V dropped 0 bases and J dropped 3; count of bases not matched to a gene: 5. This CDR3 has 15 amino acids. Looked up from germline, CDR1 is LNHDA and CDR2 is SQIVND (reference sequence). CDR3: CASSIEAGTNYEQYF. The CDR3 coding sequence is TGTGCCAGTAGTATAGAGGCAGGGACTAACTACGAGCAGTACTTC.

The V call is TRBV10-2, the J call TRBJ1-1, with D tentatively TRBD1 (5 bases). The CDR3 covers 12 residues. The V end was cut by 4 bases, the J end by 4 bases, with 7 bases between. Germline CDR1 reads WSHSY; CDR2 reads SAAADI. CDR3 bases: TGCGCCAGCAGTGTTGGGGCCACTGAAGCTTTCTTT. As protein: CASSVGATEAFF.

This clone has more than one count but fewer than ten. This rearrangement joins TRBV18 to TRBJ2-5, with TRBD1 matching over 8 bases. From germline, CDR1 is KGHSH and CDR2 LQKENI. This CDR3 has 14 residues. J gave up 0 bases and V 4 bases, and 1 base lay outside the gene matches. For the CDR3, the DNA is TGTGCCAGCTCACGGGACAGGTACCAAGAGACCCAGTACTTC. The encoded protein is CASSRDRYQETQYF.

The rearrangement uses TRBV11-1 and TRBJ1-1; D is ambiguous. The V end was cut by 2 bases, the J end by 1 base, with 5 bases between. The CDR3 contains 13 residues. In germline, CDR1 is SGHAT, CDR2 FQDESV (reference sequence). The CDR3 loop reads CASSLSRNTEAFF. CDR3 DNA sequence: TGTGCCAGCAGCTTATCCCGGAACACTGAAGCTTTCTTT.

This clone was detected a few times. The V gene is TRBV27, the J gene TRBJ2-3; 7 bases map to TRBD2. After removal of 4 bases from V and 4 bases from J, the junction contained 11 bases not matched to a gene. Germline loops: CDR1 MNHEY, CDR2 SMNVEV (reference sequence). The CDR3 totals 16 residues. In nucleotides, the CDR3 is TGTGCCAGCAGTTATATACCGGGACTACCACCAGATACGCAGTATTTT. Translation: CASSYIPGLPPDTQYF.

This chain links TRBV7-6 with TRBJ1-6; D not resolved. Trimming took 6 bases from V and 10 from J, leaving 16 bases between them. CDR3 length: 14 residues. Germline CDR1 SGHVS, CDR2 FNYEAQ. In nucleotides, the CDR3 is TGTGCCAGCAGATTGGCAGGCTCAGGCTCACCCCTCCACTTT. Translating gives CASRLAGSGSPLHF.

The CDR3 nucleotides read TGTGCCAGCAGTTCCTCTAGCGGAGCCCCTTGGAATGAGCAGTTCTTC. Translating gives CASSSSSGAPWNEQFF. The chain links TRBV27 to TRBJ2-1, with 7 bases fitting TRBD2. Germline values: CDR1 MNHEY, CDR2 SMNVEV (reference sequence). J was trimmed by 7 bases and V by 4 bases; bases with no gene match: 13. The CDR3 extends over 16 amino acids.

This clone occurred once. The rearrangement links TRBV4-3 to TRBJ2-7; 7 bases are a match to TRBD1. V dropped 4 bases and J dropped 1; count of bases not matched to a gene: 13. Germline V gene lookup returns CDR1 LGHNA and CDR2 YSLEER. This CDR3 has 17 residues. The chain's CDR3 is CASSREQTTGVSYEQYF. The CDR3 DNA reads TGCGCCAGCAGCCGAGAGCAAACCACAGGGGTATCCTACGAGCAGTACTTC.

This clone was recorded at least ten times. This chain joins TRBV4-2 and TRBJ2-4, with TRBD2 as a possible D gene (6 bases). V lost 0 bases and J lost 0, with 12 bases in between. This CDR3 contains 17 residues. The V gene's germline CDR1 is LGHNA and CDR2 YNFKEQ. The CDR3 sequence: CASSQDSSGRAKNIQYF. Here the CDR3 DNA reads TGTGCCAGCAGCCAAGATTCCAGCGGGCGAGCCAAAAACATTCAGTACTTC.

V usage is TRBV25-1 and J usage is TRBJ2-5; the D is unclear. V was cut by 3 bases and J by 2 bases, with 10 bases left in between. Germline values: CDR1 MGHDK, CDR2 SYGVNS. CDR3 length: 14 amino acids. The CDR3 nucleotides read TGTGCCAGCAGTGACCCTCTCCCTCAAGAGACCCAGTACTTC. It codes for CASSDPLPQETQYF.

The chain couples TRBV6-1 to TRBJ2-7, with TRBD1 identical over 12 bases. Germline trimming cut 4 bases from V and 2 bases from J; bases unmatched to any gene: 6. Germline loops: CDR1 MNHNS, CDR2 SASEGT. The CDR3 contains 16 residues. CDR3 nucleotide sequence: TGTGCCAGCAGTGCCGGGACAGGGGGCATAGCCTACGAGCAGTACTTC. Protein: CASSAGTGGIAYEQYF.

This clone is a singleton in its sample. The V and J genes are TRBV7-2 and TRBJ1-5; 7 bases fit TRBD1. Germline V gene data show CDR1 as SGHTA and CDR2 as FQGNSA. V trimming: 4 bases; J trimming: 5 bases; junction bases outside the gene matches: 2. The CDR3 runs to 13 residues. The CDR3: CASSSQGDQPQHF. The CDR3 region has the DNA TGTGCCAGCAGCTCCCAGGGGGATCAGCCCCAGCATTTT. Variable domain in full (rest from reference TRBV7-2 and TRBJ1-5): GAGVSQSPSNKVTEKGKDVELRCDPISGHTALYWYRQSLGQGLEFLIYFQGNSAPDKSGLPSDRFSAERTGGSVSTLTIQRTQQEDSAVYLCASSSQGDQPQHFGDGTRLSIL.

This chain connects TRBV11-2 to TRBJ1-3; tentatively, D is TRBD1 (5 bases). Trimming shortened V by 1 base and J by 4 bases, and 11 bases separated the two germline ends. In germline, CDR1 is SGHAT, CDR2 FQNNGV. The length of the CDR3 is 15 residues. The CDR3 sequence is CASSLAGQIGNTIYF. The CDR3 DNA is TGTGCCAGCAGCTTAGCAGGGCAAATAGGAAACACCATATATTTT.

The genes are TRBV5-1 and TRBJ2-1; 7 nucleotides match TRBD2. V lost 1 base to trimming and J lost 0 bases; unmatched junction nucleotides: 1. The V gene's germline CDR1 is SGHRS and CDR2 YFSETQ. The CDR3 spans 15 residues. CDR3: CASSLSGGSYNEQFF. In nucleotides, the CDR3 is TGCGCCAGCAGCTTGTCGGGAGGCTCCTACAATGAGCAGTTCTTC.

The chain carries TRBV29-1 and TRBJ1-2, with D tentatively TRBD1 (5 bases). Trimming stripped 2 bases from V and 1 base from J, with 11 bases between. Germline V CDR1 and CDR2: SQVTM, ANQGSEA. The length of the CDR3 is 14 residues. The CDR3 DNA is TGCAGCGTTGAATGGAGGGACCTTAACTATGGCTACACCTTC. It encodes CSVEWRDLNYGYTF.

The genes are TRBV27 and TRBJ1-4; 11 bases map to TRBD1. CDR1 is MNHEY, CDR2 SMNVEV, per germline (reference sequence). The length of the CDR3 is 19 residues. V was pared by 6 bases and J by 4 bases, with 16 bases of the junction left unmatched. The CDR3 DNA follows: TGTGCCAGCAGCCCCCTTTTTGGACAGGGGGCGCGGGGTAATGAAAAACTGTTTTTT. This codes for CASSPLFGQGARGNEKLFF.

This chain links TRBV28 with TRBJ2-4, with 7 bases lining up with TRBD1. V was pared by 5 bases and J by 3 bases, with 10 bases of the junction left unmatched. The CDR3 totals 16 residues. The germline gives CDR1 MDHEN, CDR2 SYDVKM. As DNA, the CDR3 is TGTGCCAGCAGTCAAACAGGGGTTGAAGGCAAAAACATTCAGTACTTC. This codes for CASSQTGVEGKNIQYF.

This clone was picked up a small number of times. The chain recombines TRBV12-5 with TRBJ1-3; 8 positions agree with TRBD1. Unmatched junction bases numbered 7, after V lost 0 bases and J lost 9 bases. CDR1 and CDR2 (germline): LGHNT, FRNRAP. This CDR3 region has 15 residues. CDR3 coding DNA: TGTGCTAGTGGTTTGGTTTCGTACAGGGGGACCACCATATATTTT. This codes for CASGLVSYRGTTIYF.

The CDR3 loop is CASSSLGASSYEQYF. CDR3 sequence (DNA): TGTGCCAGCAGCTCCCTGGGAGCGTCCTCCTACGAGCAGTACTTC. The J gene is TRBJ2-7, the V gene TRBV5-6; maybe TRBD2 (5 bases). Looked up from germline, CDR1 is SGHDT and CDR2 is YYEEEE. V lost 3 bases to trimming and J lost 0 bases, with 13 bases between them. This CDR3 is built from 15 residues.

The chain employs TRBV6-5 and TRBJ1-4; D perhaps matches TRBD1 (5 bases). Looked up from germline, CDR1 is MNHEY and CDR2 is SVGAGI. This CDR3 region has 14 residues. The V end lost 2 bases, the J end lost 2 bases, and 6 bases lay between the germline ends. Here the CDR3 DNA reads TGTGCCAGCAGTTACGGGGCCACTAATGAAAAACTGTTTTTT. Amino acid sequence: CASSYGATNEKLFF.

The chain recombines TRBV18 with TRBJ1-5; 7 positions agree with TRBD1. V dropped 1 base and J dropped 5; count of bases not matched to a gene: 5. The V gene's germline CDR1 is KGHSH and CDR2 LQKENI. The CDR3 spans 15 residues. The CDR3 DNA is TGTGCCAGCTCACCACGGGGGACAGCGGATCAGCCCCAGCATTTT. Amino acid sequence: CASSPRGTADQPQHF. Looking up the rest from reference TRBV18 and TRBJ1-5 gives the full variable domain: NAGVMQNPRHLVRRRGQEARLRCSPMKGHSHVYWYRQLPEEGLKFMVYLQKENIIDESGMPKERFSAEFPKEGPSILRIQQVVRGDSAAYFCASSPRGTADQPQHFGDGTRLSIL.

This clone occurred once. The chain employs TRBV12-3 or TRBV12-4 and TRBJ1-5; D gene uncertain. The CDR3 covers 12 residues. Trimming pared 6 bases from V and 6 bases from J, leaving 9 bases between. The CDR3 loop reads CASSLPGQPQHF. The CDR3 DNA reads TGTGCCAGCAGCCTCCCGGGTCAGCCCCAGCATTTT.

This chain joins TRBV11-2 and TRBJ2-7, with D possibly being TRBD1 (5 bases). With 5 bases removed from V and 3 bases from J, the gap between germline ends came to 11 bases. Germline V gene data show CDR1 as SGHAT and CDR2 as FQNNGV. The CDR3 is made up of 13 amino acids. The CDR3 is CASSPDGHYEQYF. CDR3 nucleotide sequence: TGTGCCAGCAGCCCGGACGGACACTACGAGCAGTACTTC. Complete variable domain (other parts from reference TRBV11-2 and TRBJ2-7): EAGVAQSPRYKIIEKRQSVAFWCNPISGHATLYWYQQILGQGPKLLIQFQNNGVVDDSQLPKDRFSAERLKGVDSTLKIQPAKLEDSAVYLCASSPDGHYEQYFGPGTRLTVT.

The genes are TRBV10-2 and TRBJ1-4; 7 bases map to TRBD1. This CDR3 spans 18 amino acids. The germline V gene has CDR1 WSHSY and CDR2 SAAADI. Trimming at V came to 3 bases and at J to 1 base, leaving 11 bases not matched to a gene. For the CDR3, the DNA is TGCGCCAGCAGTGAAAAGTGGGACAGCATTCGAACTAATGAAAAACTGTTTTTT. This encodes CASSEKWDSIRTNEKLFF.